The rows below give T cell receptor beta chains drawn from one sample of a study of T cell responses to AZD1222 COVID-19 vaccine. Sequencing was performed with immunoSEQ multiplex PCR; in TCRdb, only in-frame clones are kept and a portion is missing. The table has tens of thousands of clones, 88% seen once. This material consisted of peripheral blood, taken on day 0 of AZD1222 vaccination. Every receptor here comes from an adult in good health. The CDR3 runs from the conserved cysteine through the conserved F or W.

v_call: TRBV5-8; cdr3_length: 13; j_call: TRBJ1-5; cdr3_aa: CASSLGRDRPQHF
v_call: TRBV20-1; cdr3_length: 14; j_call: TRBJ2-7; cdr3_aa: CSASQFQGVGEQYF
v_call: TRBV5-1; cdr3_length: 13; j_call: TRBJ2-7; cdr3_aa: CASTQTRGSEQYF
v_call: TRBV4-1; cdr3_length: 16; j_call: TRBJ2-5; cdr3_aa: CASSQAEGPPQETQYF
v_call: TRBV5-1; cdr3_length: 15; j_call: TRBJ1-1; cdr3_aa: CASSLDGRGETEAFF
v_call: TRBV19; cdr3_length: 14; j_call: TRBJ1-4; cdr3_aa: CASSLGDRVEKLFF
v_call: TRBV6-2/TRBV6-3; cdr3_length: 16; j_call: TRBJ1-1; cdr3_aa: CASSYPFPQRNTEAFF
v_call: TRBV18; cdr3_length: 17; j_call: TRBJ1-6; cdr3_aa: CASSPALPGSDNSPLHF
v_call: TRBV6-5; cdr3_length: 14; j_call: TRBJ2-1; cdr3_aa: CASNMGQGFDEQFF
v_call: TRBV19; cdr3_length: 13; j_call: TRBJ2-5; cdr3_aa: CASSPGYGETQYF
v_call: TRBV7-9; cdr3_length: 12; j_call: TRBJ1-5; cdr3_aa: CASSHRGEPQHF
v_call: TRBV19; cdr3_length: 15; j_call: TRBJ1-4; cdr3_aa: CASSIGTSTNEKLFF
v_call: TRBV28; cdr3_length: 12; j_call: TRBJ2-5; cdr3_aa: CASSFKGETQYF
v_call: TRBV25-1; cdr3_length: 16; j_call: TRBJ1-2; cdr3_aa: CASSDGTGVAHYGYTF
v_call: TRBV30; cdr3_length: 13; j_call: TRBJ1-2; cdr3_aa: CAWSVGEVLGYTF
v_call: TRBV2; cdr3_length: 14; j_call: TRBJ1-5; cdr3_aa: CASRQQGAQGPQHF
v_call: TRBV7-6; cdr3_length: 20; j_call: TRBJ2-1; cdr3_aa: CASSLRPVRLALGSYNEQFF
v_call: TRBV9; cdr3_length: 15; j_call: TRBJ1-6; cdr3_aa: CASSSFQGASSPLHF
v_call: TRBV7-2; cdr3_length: 15; j_call: TRBJ2-6; cdr3_aa: CASSPQGSGANVLTF
v_call: TRBV7-4; cdr3_length: 16; j_call: TRBJ1-4; cdr3_aa: CASSLEWGRSNEKLFF
v_call: TRBV6-1; cdr3_length: 14; j_call: TRBJ1-5; cdr3_aa: CASSEAGGDQPQHF
v_call: TRBV3-1/TRBV3-2; cdr3_length: 14; j_call: TRBJ1-1; cdr3_aa: CASSFGGRGTEAFF
v_call: TRBV6-5; cdr3_length: 15; j_call: TRBJ2-1; cdr3_aa: CASRVTSGFTDEQFF
v_call: TRBV30; cdr3_length: 16; j_call: TRBJ1-5; cdr3_aa: CAWSRYRGVGNQPQHF
v_call: TRBV6-6; cdr3_length: 16; j_call: TRBJ1-4; cdr3_aa: CASSYPATGSNEKLFF
v_call: TRBV23-1; cdr3_length: 16; j_call: TRBJ1-1; cdr3_aa: CASSQGGGDRSTEAFF
v_call: TRBV6-5; cdr3_length: 14; j_call: TRBJ1-2; cdr3_aa: CASRRDSLNYGYTF
v_call: TRBV3-1/TRBV3-2; cdr3_length: 11; j_call: TRBJ2-1; cdr3_aa: CASSQGLDLFF
v_call: TRBV5-1; cdr3_length: 14; j_call: TRBJ2-5; cdr3_aa: CASSLAGGAETQYF
v_call: TRBV29-1; cdr3_length: 12; j_call: TRBJ2-1; cdr3_aa: CSGGQSAGEQFF
v_call: TRBV7-2; cdr3_length: 13; j_call: TRBJ1-5; cdr3_aa: CASSYRPNQPQHF
v_call: TRBV19; cdr3_length: 14; j_call: TRBJ2-7; cdr3_aa: CASNTPGQGYEQYF
v_call: TRBV7-2; cdr3_length: 17; j_call: TRBJ1-3; cdr3_aa: CASSFGETGASGNTIYF
v_call: TRBV4-2; cdr3_length: 16; j_call: TRBJ1-2; cdr3_aa: CASSHPNDRGVGGYTF
v_call: TRBV3-1/TRBV3-2; cdr3_length: 15; j_call: TRBJ2-7; cdr3_aa: CASSPRTSGVYEQYF
v_call: TRBV5-1; cdr3_length: 13; j_call: TRBJ2-5; cdr3_aa: CASSVPGQETQYF
v_call: TRBV7-9; cdr3_length: 16; j_call: TRBJ1-1; cdr3_aa: CASRFTGTLMNTEAFF
v_call: TRBV27; cdr3_length: 14; j_call: TRBJ2-2; cdr3_aa: CASSLYTDTGELFF
v_call: TRBV5-8; cdr3_length: 13; j_call: TRBJ2-5; cdr3_aa: CASILQSGETQYF
v_call: TRBV7-2; cdr3_length: 14; j_call: TRBJ2-7; cdr3_aa: CASSLSVALREQYF
v_call: TRBV29-1; cdr3_length: 12; j_call: TRBJ2-3; cdr3_aa: CGGQPSTDTQYF
v_call: TRBV4-2; cdr3_length: 15; j_call: TRBJ1-5; cdr3_aa: CASSQAGTGGQPQHF